These 32 T cell receptor beta chains were sequenced from one sample in a study of spatial heterogeneity in lung cancer. Study-wide results and limits: Tumor mutation count correlated with how many alpha and beta TCRs expanded intratumorally.

Time point noted: sample taken at primary tumor resection. For these TCRs, the target antigens are not known. Each CDR3 protein gets one entry after TCRdb re-called the 5' RACE reads with MiXCR. The table lists 4,000 to 5,000 distinct CDR3 sequences, under 8.5% of them singletons. The specimen comprised lung tumor tissue, sampled at surgery. Receptors were obtained from a female donor with early-stage non-small cell lung cancer.

The chain employs TRBV3-1 and TRBJ2-5; a possible D gene is TRBD2 (6 bases). Trimming pared 4 bases from V and 2 bases from J, leaving 14 bases between. Germline assignment: CDR1 LGHDT and CDR2 YNNKEL (reference sequence). The CDR3 consists of 15 residues. CDR3 sequence (DNA): TGTGCCAGCAGCCTCCGCGGGGACCCGCAAGAGACCCAGTACTTC. This encodes CASSLRGDPQETQYF.

The rearrangement uses TRBV5-1 and TRBJ1-6; D gene uncertain. The germline V gene has CDR1 SGHRS and CDR2 YFSETQ. V lost 5 bases, J lost 7 bases, and 16 bases lay in between. The CDR3 length is 15 residues. The CDR3 coding sequence is TGCGCCAGCAGGCCCGTAGGGCAGTCGAATTCACCCCTCCACTTT. Protein sequence: CASRPVGQSNSPLHF. The full variable domain, rest sourced from reference TRBV5-1 and TRBJ1-6, is KAGVTQTPRYLIKTRGQQVTLSCSPISGHRSVSWYQQTPGQGLQFLFEYFSETQRNKGNFPGRFSGRQFSNSRSEMNVSTLELGDSALYLCASRPVGQSNSPLHFGNGTRLTVT.

This clonotype was observed a handful of times. The chain combines TRBV28 with TRBJ2-7; 7 bases line up with TRBD1. The CDR3 covers 14 residues. In germline, CDR1 is MDHEN, CDR2 SYDVKM. J lost 5 bases, V lost 6 bases, and 10 bases had no gene match. CDR3 coding DNA: TGTGCCAGCAGCCCCCTGGGCCAGGGGGACGAGCAGTACTTC. It codes for CASSPLGQGDEQYF. Using reference TRBV28 and TRBJ2-7 for the parts outside the CDR3, the full variable domain is DVKVTQSSRYLVKRTGEKVFLECVQDMDHENMFWYRQDPGLGLRLIYFSYDVKMKEKGDIPEGYSVSREKKERFSLILESASTNQTSMYLCASSPLGQGDEQYFGPGTRLTVT.

The V and J genes are TRBV2 and TRBJ2-3; 9 positions match TRBD2. The CDR3 totals 18 residues. After removal of 0 bases from V and 3 bases from J, the junction contained 10 bases not matched to a gene. Per germline, CDR1 SNHLY and CDR2 FYNNEI. CDR3 coding DNA: TGTGCCAGCAGTGAAGCCATAGACGAGACTAGCGGTACAGATACGCAGTATTTT. Translated, it gives CASSEAIDETSGTDTQYF.

By sample share, this clonotype is medium-sized (0.01 to 0.1%). The chain joins TRBV12-3 or TRBV12-4 to TRBJ2-4; 8 bases are shared with TRBD2. The V and J ends lost 6 bases and 2 bases, in that order; junction bases with no gene match: 24. The CDR3 consists of 21 residues. CDR3 DNA sequence: TGTGCCAGCAGCCCCATGCTTAGCGGGACTAATATCCTAGTCTCCAAAAACATTCAGTACTTC. Amino acids: CASSPMLSGTNILVSKNIQYF.

The chain links TRBV7-2 to TRBJ2-3; D not resolved. Trimming removed 6 bases at V and 0 bases at J, with 16 bases between. The CDR3 has 16 residues. Germline V CDR1 and CDR2: SGHTA, FQGNSA. CDR3 in amino acids: CASSSGSQGSTDTQYF. The CDR3 DNA sequence: TGTGCCAGCAGTTCGGGCAGCCAAGGAAGCACAGATACGCAGTATTTT.

This clonotype was seen a handful of times. The chain recombines TRBV11-3 with TRBJ2-7, with 10 bases identical to TRBD1. There are 14 residues in the CDR3. J was trimmed by 6 bases and V by 5 bases; bases with no gene match: 7. Germline assignment: CDR1 SGHNT and CDR2 YENEEA. The CDR3 coding sequence is TGTGCCAGCAGCCTTGGGGACAGGGGATCCGAGCAGTACTTC. Its protein product is CASSLGDRGSEQYF.

By sample share, this clonotype is medium-sized. The chain links TRBV10-2 to TRBJ2-7, with 7 bases identical to TRBD1. Germline values: CDR1 WSHSY, CDR2 SAAADI. V was pared by 6 bases and J by 7 bases, with 0 bases of the junction left unmatched. The CDR3 has 10 amino acids. The CDR3 region is CASRDREQYF. The DNA of the CDR3 is TGCGCCAGCAGGGACAGGGAGCAGTACTTC.

This clonotype counts as medium-sized (0.01 to 0.1%). Here the CDR3 reads CASSRLDQPQHF. CDR3 nucleotide sequence: TGTGCCAGCAGTCGGTTGGATCAGCCCCAGCATTTT. This chain connects TRBV6-4 to TRBJ1-5; D is ambiguous. CDR1 is MRHNA, CDR2 SNTAGT, per germline. This CDR3 is 12 amino acids long. Trimming cost V 5 bases and J 5 bases, with 7 bases left between them.

This clonotype qualifies as medium-sized. The V gene is TRBV2, the J gene TRBJ2-1; 13 bases are shared with TRBD2. Germline CDR1 reads SNHLY; CDR2 reads FYNNEI. The junction had 14 bases not matched to a gene; V was cut back by 6 bases and J by 9 bases. This CDR3 region has 17 residues. This CDR3 is CASSPQELAGGPGEQFF. The CDR3, as DNA: TGTGCCAGCAGCCCTCAAGAACTAGCGGGGGGGCCCGGTGAGCAGTTCTTC.

This clonotype was counted between two and nine times. The V call is TRBV5-1, the J call TRBJ2-1; weak D call: TRBD2 (5 bases). V lost 4 bases to trimming and J lost 3 bases, with 17 bases between them. The CDR3 has 16 residues. Germline assignment: CDR1 SGHRS and CDR2 YFSETQ. CDR3 amino acids: CASSAQPGKNYNEQFF. CDR3 DNA: TGCGCCAGCAGCGCGCAACCGGGAAAAAACTACAATGAGCAGTTCTTC.

This chain connects TRBV27 to TRBJ1-1, with 9 positions matching TRBD1. The CDR3 sequence is 14 residues long. V lost 5 bases to trimming and J lost 3 bases; unmatched junction nucleotides: 4. CDR1 is MNHEY, CDR2 SMNVEV, per germline (reference sequence). CDR3 protein: CASSPGQGYTEAFF. The CDR3 DNA is TGTGCCAGCAGTCCTGGACAGGGGTACACTGAAGCTTTCTTT.

The chain employs TRBV7-3 and TRBJ2-7; D not certain. V was trimmed by 1 base and J by 4 bases, leaving 2 bases between them. Germline V gives CDR1 SGHTA, CDR2 FQGTGA. The CDR3 extends over 11 amino acids. The CDR3 coding sequence is TGTGCCAGCAGCTTAATATACGAGCAGTACTTC. Its translation: CASSLIYEQYF.

This clonotype showed up just a few times. The chain recombines TRBV6-6 with TRBJ2-1; 7 bases are shared with TRBD2. The V and J ends lost 7 bases and 2 bases, in that order; junction bases with no gene match: 11. The CDR3 is 16 residues long. Germline V gene lookup returns CDR1 MNHNY and CDR2 SVGAGI (reference sequence). Here the CDR3 DNA reads TGTGCCAGCACCCCCGGGAGGAGAGGGACCTACAATGAGCAGTTCTTC. Amino acids: CASTPGRRGTYNEQFF.

The chain links TRBV18 to TRBJ2-7; either TRBD1 or TRBD2 may fit D (5 bases each). Deletions cut 3 bases from V and 9 bases from J, with 18 bases between. The CDR3 contains 14 residues. CDR1 and CDR2 from the germline V gene are KGHSH and LQKENI. In DNA, the CDR3 is TGTGCCAGCTCACCCATCTTGGGGGAATGTGTGCAGTACTTC. Translation: CASSPILGECVQYF.

This clonotype came up a few times. The V call is TRBV5-4, the J call TRBJ2-7; 11 nucleotides agree with TRBD2. The V segment lost 0 bases and the J segment 3 bases; nucleotides outside the gene matches: 8. The germline gives CDR1 SGHNT, CDR2 YYREEE (reference sequence). This CDR3 is 17 amino acids long. This chain's CDR3 is CASSLAPASGGNYEQYF. As DNA, the CDR3 is TGTGCCAGCAGCTTGGCCCCGGCTAGCGGGGGGAACTACGAGCAGTACTTC.

The rearrangement joins TRBV7-3 to TRBJ1-1; D remains unclear. The germline gives CDR1 SGHTA, CDR2 FQGTGA. V lost 9 bases, J lost 8 bases, and 16 bases lay in between. This CDR3 spans 12 amino acids. The CDR3 spells CARGEPDGEAFF. In DNA, the CDR3 is TGTGCCAGGGGAGAGCCGGATGGGGAAGCTTTCTTT.

In its sample, this clonotype was seen a few times. The J gene is TRBJ2-7, the V gene TRBV18; 12 nucleotides match TRBD2. Germline loops: CDR1 KGHSH, CDR2 LQKENI. There are 16 residues in the CDR3. J was trimmed by 2 bases and V by 3 bases; bases with no gene match: 5. CDR3 bases: TGTGCCAGCTCACCCGTCCTAGCGGGGGGGGCCTACGAGCAGTACTTC. It is translated as CASSPVLAGGAYEQYF.

This chain joins TRBV7-9 and TRBJ2-7; 13 bases align to TRBD2. After removal of 5 bases from V and 7 bases from J, the junction contained 5 bases not matched to a gene. There are 14 residues in the CDR3. Germline lookup yields CDR1 SEHNR and CDR2 FQNEAQ (reference sequence). The CDR3 is CASSQGTSGAEQYF. Written as DNA, the CDR3 is TGTGCCAGCAGCCAAGGGACTAGCGGGGCGGAGCAGTACTTC.

In its sample, this clonotype ranks as medium-sized (0.01 to 0.1%). The chain has TRBV20-1 and TRBJ1-1, with a tentative D call TRBD1 (5 bases). The germline V and J ends were trimmed by 0 bases and 9 bases, with 14 bases remaining between them. Germline V gene lookup returns CDR1 DFQATT and CDR2 SNEGSKA (reference sequence). The CDR3 length is 13 residues. The CDR3 DNA follows: TGCAGTGCTAGAGAGAGGGACGGAGTACAAGCTTTCTTT. Amino acid sequence: CSARERDGVQAFF.

V and J are TRBV20-1 and TRBJ2-1; 7 nucleotides match TRBD1. J lost 12 bases, V lost 1 base, and 3 bases had no gene match. Germline V CDR1 and CDR2: DFQATT, SNEGSKA (reference sequence). The CDR3 sequence is 11 residues long. The CDR3 bases are TGCAGTGCTAGAGTAGGGGACAGGCAGTTCTTC. Protein sequence: CSARVGDRQFF.

In its sample, this clonotype is medium-sized. The genes are TRBV29-1 and TRBJ2-3, with 7 bases that match TRBD2. Unmatched junction bases numbered 5, after V lost 7 bases and J lost 1 base. Germline V gene lookup returns CDR1 SQVTM and CDR2 ANQGSEA. This CDR3 spans 13 amino acids. This CDR3 is CSGRLAGTDTQYF. In DNA, the CDR3 is TGCAGCGGACGACTAGCCGGCACAGATACGCAGTATTTT.

This clonotype counts as medium-sized. This chain uses TRBV7-9 with TRBJ2-7; D is possibly TRBD1 or TRBD2 (6 bases each). Germline V gene sequence: CDR1 SEHNR, CDR2 FQNEAQ (reference sequence). Trimming took off 7 bases at V and 5 bases at J, with 15 bases between the two ends. This CDR3 comprises 13 residues. The CDR3 reads CASTFGGPNEQYF. CDR3 in DNA: TGTGCCAGCACCTTTGGGGGGCCCAACGAGCAGTACTTC.

In this sample, this clonotype is medium-sized. The V gene is TRBV20-1, the J gene TRBJ1-1; D unresolved. CDR1 is DFQATT, CDR2 SNEGSKA, per germline (reference sequence). The ends were cut back, 1 base at V and 1 base at J, with 4 bases in the middle. The CDR3 consists of 12 residues. The CDR3 sequence: CSARGTNTEAFF. Here the CDR3 DNA reads TGCAGTGCTAGAGGGACGAACACTGAAGCTTTCTTT.

This clonotype has a handful of counts. The chain uses TRBV5-1 and TRBJ2-2; D remains ambiguous. Trimming cost V 1 base and J 1 base, with 20 bases left between them. CDR3 length: 19 residues. From germline, CDR1 is SGHRS and CDR2 YFSETQ. CDR3 residues: CASSLTGLLNLRNTGELFF. The CDR3 nucleotides read TGCGCCAGCAGCTTGACGGGTTTATTGAATTTGAGGAACACCGGGGAGCTGTTTTTT.

The sample holds a few counts of this clonotype. The chain carries TRBV9 and TRBJ1-6, with D possibly TRBD1 on 6 matching bases. Trimming took off 1 base at V and 7 bases at J, with 21 bases between the two ends. This CDR3 is built from 18 residues. The V gene's germline CDR1 is SGDLS and CDR2 YYNGEE. CDR3 protein: CASSVSPSRQGKNSPLHF. The CDR3 DNA is TGTGCCAGCAGCGTATCTCCATCGAGGCAGGGGAAAAATTCACCCCTCCACTTT. The whole variable domain, remainder taken from reference TRBV9 and TRBJ1-6, is DSGVTQTPKHLITATGQRVTLRCSPRSGDLSVYWYQQSLDQGLQFLIQYYNGEERAKGNILERFSAQQFPDLHSELNLSSLELGDSALYFCASSVSPSRQGKNSPLHFGNGTRLTVT.

This clonotype has a handful of counts. The chain recombines TRBV5-1 with TRBJ2-5, with D perhaps being TRBD1 or TRBD2 (5 bases each). The V and J ends lost 5 bases and 5 bases respectively, with 7 bases between them. The CDR3 has 11 residues. Per germline, CDR1 SGHRS and CDR2 YFSETQ. The CDR3 sequence is CASRGEETQYF. CDR3 in DNA: TGCGCCAGCAGGGGGGAGGAGACCCAGTACTTC.

This clonotype was detected a few times. The chain uses TRBV20-1 and TRBJ2-5; the D gene is possibly TRBD2 (5 bases). This CDR3 contains 13 residues. Germline CDR1 and CDR2: DFQATT and SNEGSKA (reference sequence). With 5 bases removed from V and 4 bases from J, the gap between germline ends came to 14 bases. CDR3 region: CSAFRGTRETQYF. The CDR3 nucleotides read TGCAGTGCTTTCCGGGGAACCCGAGAGACCCAGTACTTC.

On this clonotype itself: An end of the junction does not agree with germline; a read error may underlie this. The V call is TRBV27, the J call TRBJ2-1, with TRBD1 identical over 7 bases. Germline V CDR1 and CDR2: MNHEY, SMNVEV (reference sequence). The CDR3 runs to 15 residues. The CDR3 nucleotides are TGTGGCAGCAGTCCTGGGGACAGCTTTTACAATGAGCAGTTCTTC. This sequence encodes CGSSPGDSFYNEQFF.

In this sample, this clonotype turned up a few times. The rearrangement uses TRBV6-6 and TRBJ2-7; 7 nucleotides match TRBD1. The junction had 3 bases not matched to a gene; V was cut back by 6 bases and J by 1 base. Germline lookup yields CDR1 MNHNY and CDR2 SVGAGI (reference sequence). The length of the CDR3 is 13 residues. DNA for the CDR3: TGTGCCAGCAGCCGACAGGGTTCCTACGAGCAGTACTTC. The encoded protein is CASSRQGSYEQYF.

The J gene is TRBJ2-3, the V gene TRBV7-2; D tentatively reads TRBD1 or TRBD2 (6 bases each). Germline values: CDR1 SGHTA, CDR2 FQGNSA. V lost 0 bases and J lost 4, with 11 bases in between. The length of the CDR3 is 15 residues. As DNA, the CDR3 is TGTGCCAGCAGCTTAGCCGGGGGCTGGGCAGATACGCAGTATTTT. As protein: CASSLAGGWADTQYF.

This clonotype appeared a few times. At one boundary the junction diverges from the germline segment, which might be a read error. The V gene is TRBV18, the J gene TRBJ2-7, with D possibly matching TRBD2 (6 bases). From germline, CDR1 is KGHSH and CDR2 LQKENI. The CDR3 runs to 14 residues. CDR3 DNA sequence: TGTGCCAGCTCCCCACTGGGGGGTCCCTACGAGCAGTACTTC. Translation: CASSPLGGPYEQYF.